The 16 T cell receptor beta chains listed next were all sequenced from one sample in a study of T-cell reconstitution after alpha-beta-depleted transplantation in children (dated by TCRdb to the mid-2010s). The protocol used for the library was PCR. The sequencing machine was an Illumina HiSeq 2500. Molecular barcoding was employed in the preparation of TCR libraries, with unique molecular identifiers being used to normalize TCRbeta repertoire quantification. Starting from the raw public reads, TCRdb applied fastp trimming at Q25, assembled clones with MiXCR and retained in-frame beta chains. CDR3 protein sequences are deduplicated, and each keeps its most common genes and DNA. In this sample the table shows some 280,000 distinct CDR3 sequences, almost 10% of which occur a single time. The ten most abundant clones make up roughly a tenth of the sample. The specimen was PBMCs from the stem cell graft donor, collected from the stem cell graft. These TCRs come from a human donor who donated a stem cell graft to a child with SCID.

This clonotype was recorded at least ten times. The chain uses TRBV12-5 and TRBJ2-3; D is ambiguous. The germline V gene encodes CDR1 LGHNT and CDR2 FRNRAP. The CDR3 length is 12 residues. V was trimmed by 11 bases and J by 2 bases, leaving 11 bases between them. This chain's CDR3 is CASWANTDTQYF. CDR3 nucleotide sequence: TGTGCTTCTTGGGCCAACACAGATACGCAGTATTTT.

This clonotype was picked up a small number of times. The chain combines TRBV6-5 with TRBJ2-6, with 8 positions matching TRBD1. Germline CDR1 and CDR2: MNHEY and SVGAGI. With 2 bases clipped from V and 4 bases from J, the junction kept 4 bases outside the gene matches. This CDR3 has 16 residues. The CDR3 reads CASSYRTGSGANVLTF. As DNA, the CDR3 is TGTGCCAGCAGTTACCGGACAGGGAGCGGGGCCAACGTCCTGACTTTC.

This clonotype has a handful of counts. V and J are TRBV20-1 and TRBJ2-7, with TRBD2 as a possible D gene (6 bases). This CDR3 spans 15 amino acids. Germline V gene sequence: CDR1 DFQATT, CDR2 SNEGSKA (reference sequence). The ends were cut back, 4 bases at V and 0 bases at J, with 16 bases in the middle. The CDR3 protein is CSAIARGTTSYEQYF. CDR3 bases: TGCAGTGCTATAGCGCGGGGAACTACCTCCTACGAGCAGTACTTC.

The sample holds a few counts of this clonotype. The J gene is TRBJ2-5, the V gene TRBV7-9; TRBD1 or TRBD2 may be the D gene (5 bases each). Trimming shortened V by 4 bases and J by 0 bases, and 9 bases separated the two germline ends. CDR1 SEHNR and CDR2 FQNEAQ come from the germline V gene (reference sequence). This CDR3 has 14 residues. CDR3 sequence (DNA): TGTGCCAGCAGCTCCGGGACGTACCAAGAGACCCAGTACTTC. Translated: CASSSGTYQETQYF.

V gene TRBV7-6 combines with J gene TRBJ2-5; 11 bases agree with TRBD1. Germline V lookup: CDR1 SGHVS, CDR2 FNYEAQ. This CDR3 has 16 residues. V shed 1 base, J shed 5 bases, and the junction held 6 bases outside the gene matches. The CDR3 region is CASSLGTGGISETQYF. The CDR3 nucleotides read TGTGCCAGCAGCTTAGGGACAGGGGGCATCTCGGAGACCCAGTACTTC. Combining the CDR3 with reference TRBV7-6 and TRBJ2-5 gives the whole variable domain GAGVSQSPRYKVTKRGQDVALRCDPISGHVSLYWYRQALGQGPEFLTYFNYEAQQDKSGLPNDRFSAERPEGSISTLTIQRTEQRDSAMYRCASSLGTGGISETQYFGPGTRLLVL.

This clonotype occurred many times. The chain uses TRBV29-1 and TRBJ1-6; a possible D gene is TRBD1 (5 bases). The CDR3 has 13 amino acids. Trimming removed 3 bases at V and 5 bases at J, with 8 bases between. The germline CDR1 and CDR2 sequences are SQVTM and ANQGSEA. The CDR3, as DNA: TGCAGCGTTGATGTGGGGGATAATTCACCCCTCCACTTT. Protein sequence: CSVDVGDNSPLHF.

This clonotype was found a few times. In nucleotides, the CDR3 is TGTGCCATCCCCGTGGGACACCTGTCCTACGAGCAGTACTTC. Translating it yields CAIPVGHLSYEQYF. This sequence joins TRBV21-1 and TRBJ2-7; the table's D call TRBD1 went unverified against the DNA. TRBV21-1 is shown as a pseudogene. This CDR3 region has 14 residues.

Only a few counts were recorded for this clonotype. The chain recombines TRBV10-2 with TRBJ2-7; no reliable D call. Germline V CDR1 and CDR2: WSHSY, SAAADI. V lost 8 bases, J lost 3 bases, and 11 bases lay in between. This CDR3 is built from 12 residues. CDR3 sequence (DNA): TGCGCCAGCGGCAAGGCTAGCTACGAGCAGTACTTC. Residues: CASGKASYEQYF.

This clonotype has at least ten counts. J is TRBJ1-4 and V is TRBV12-3 or TRBV12-4; a weak D match, TRBD1 (5 bases). V was trimmed by 1 base and J by 12 bases, leaving 15 bases between them. CDR3 length: 14 residues. The CDR3 DNA follows: TGTGCCAGCAGTTTAGAAAGGGGATCCGAGGAACTGTTTTTT. Amino acid sequence: CASSLERGSEELFF.

This clonotype was recorded a few times. V is TRBV10-3 and J is TRBJ1-1, with D possibly being TRBD1 (5 bases). This CDR3 region has 13 residues. Trimming took off 6 bases at V and 2 bases at J, with 10 bases between the two ends. Germline V gives CDR1 ENHRY, CDR2 SYGVKD. The CDR3 loop is CAISRQPNTEAFF. The DNA for the CDR3 is TGTGCCATCAGCCGACAGCCAAACACTGAAGCTTTCTTT.

In this sample, this clonotype turned up a few times. V gene TRBV5-1 combines with J gene TRBJ2-7; D is perhaps TRBD2 (6 bases). CDR1 is SGHRS, CDR2 YFSETQ, per germline. The CDR3 runs to 16 residues. Trimming pared 3 bases from V and 3 bases from J, leaving 19 bases between. CDR3 region: CASSYSPGAKSYEQYF. DNA of the CDR3: TGCGCCAGCAGCTATTCCCCGGGAGCAAAAAGCTACGAGCAGTACTTC. The variable domain in full, completed from reference TRBV5-1 and TRBJ2-7, reads KAGVTQTPRYLIKTRGQQVTLSCSPISGHRSVSWYQQTPGQGLQFLFEYFSETQRNKGNFPGRFSGRQFSNSRSEMNVSTLELGDSALYLCASSYSPGAKSYEQYFGPGTRLTVT.

This clonotype occurred a few times. This chain connects TRBV2 to TRBJ2-3; D gene uncertain. Trimming removed 6 bases at V and 0 bases at J, with 7 bases between. From germline, CDR1 is SNHLY and CDR2 FYNNEI. CDR3 length: 13 amino acids. This CDR3 is CASRADSTDTQYF. In DNA, the CDR3 is TGTGCCAGCAGGGCGGACAGCACAGATACGCAGTATTTT.

This clonotype was counted a few times. The chain couples TRBV5-1 to TRBJ1-2, with 8 bases that match TRBD1. CDR3 length: 16 residues. V was clipped by 5 bases and J by 0 bases; unmatched bases: 9. CDR1 SGHRS and CDR2 YFSETQ come from the germline V gene. The DNA for the CDR3 is TGCGCCAGCAGATATAGGGGACAGGACCCTAACTATGGCTACACCTTC. Translating it yields CASRYRGQDPNYGYTF.

As for this clonotype: The germline gene is not matched at one end of the junction; a read error may be the cause. CDR3 in DNA: TGTGCCAGCAGCTTAGATTCGTATTCACCCCTCAACTTT. The encoded protein is CASSLDSYSPLNF. The chain employs TRBV7-8 and TRBJ1-6, with D hard to call. There are 13 residues in the CDR3. Germline V gene lookup returns CDR1 SGHVS and CDR2 FQNEAQ. The entire variable domain, with the rest obtained from reference TRBV7-8 and TRBJ1-6, is as follows: GAGVSQSPRYKVAKRGQDVALRCDPISGHVSLFWYQQALGQGPEFLTYFQNEAQLDKSGLPSDRFFAERPEGSVSTLKIQRTQQEDSAVYLCASSLDSYSPLNFGNGTRLTVT.

This clonotype appeared a few times. The chain recombines TRBV9 with TRBJ2-1, with 10 nucleotides matching TRBD2. The CDR3 totals 19 residues. V lost 0 bases, J lost 2 bases, and 11 bases stayed unmatched. Germline CDR1 reads SGDLS; CDR2 reads YYNGEE. The CDR3 DNA sequence: TGTGCCAGCAGCGTAGCGGGCGGTCAGCGGGGGGGCCCCTACAATGAGCAGTTCTTC. It is translated as CASSVAGGQRGGPYNEQFF.

This clonotype was detected ten times or more. For the CDR3, the DNA is TGTGCCAGCAGTGAACAGAGGGGGAGTCAAGAGACCCAGTACTTC. This codes for CASSEQRGSQETQYF. The genes are TRBV6-1 and TRBJ2-5; D may be TRBD1 (6 bases). The V gene's germline CDR1 is MNHNS and CDR2 SASEGT. The CDR3 sequence is 15 residues long. V was trimmed by 2 bases and J by 2 bases, leaving 12 bases between them.